These T cell receptor beta chains were read from a single sample in a study of identical twins. TCRdb analysed the 5' RACE reads with MiXCR anew, one entry per CDR3 protein. The top ten clones hold 1.6% of a sample with approximately 680,000 distinct CDR3 sequences, about 7% of them seen once. These data were also reused for a study on yellow fever vaccine responses in identical twins.

The specimen sequenced was PBMCs. The receptors originated from a woman aged 18-29 years in good health. Each CDR3 is given with its conserved first and last residue. The D gene is left open where the match is weak. Part of the rows lack a size; the others show once, few, many or a class for expanded clones.

>many|TRBJ2-2|TRBV2|TRBD1
TGTGCCAGCTGCCAAGACAGGGGGCAGGGCGGGGAGCTGTTTTTT
CASCQDRGQGGELFF
>-|TRBJ2-1|TRBV7-8|TRBD2
TGTGCCAGCAGTAGGGTCGGACTAGTCGATGAGCAGTTCTTC
CASSRVGLVDEQFF
>few|TRBJ2-6|TRBV28|-
TGTGCCAGCATCGGGGTGGGCTCTGGGGCCAACGTCCTGACTTTC
CASIGVGSGANVLTF
>many|TRBJ1-6|TRBV10-3|-
TGTGCCAACAAACAGGGTGGGGATTCACCCCTCCACTTT
CANKQGGDSPLHF
>many|TRBJ1-3|TRBV11-2|-
TGTGCCAGCAGCGCCCTATCTGGAAACACCATATATTTT
CASSALSGNTIYF
>many|TRBJ2-3|TRBV4-1|-
TGCGCCAGCAGCCCCACTAGCAATGTGGGCACAGATACGCAGTATTTT
CASSPTSNVGTDTQYF
>many|TRBJ2-2|TRBV20-1|TRBD1
TGCAGTGCTAGAGATTACCGGACAGGGTTAAACACCGGGGAGCTGTTTTTT
CSARDYRTGLNTGELFF
>many|TRBJ2-1|TRBV12-3/TRBV12-4|TRBD2
TGTGCCAGCAGTTTGGGACGTAGCGGGACTAACAATGAGCAGTTCTTC
CASSLGRSGTNNEQFF
>few|TRBJ2-5|TRBV29-1|-
TGCAGCGTTGAAGATCGTGCGGGCTTGAAGACCCAGTACTTC
CSVEDRAGLKTQYF
>few|TRBJ1-1|TRBV27|TRBD1
TGTGCCAGCAGTCTACAGGGGGTGAGGAACACTGAAGCTTTCTTT
CASSLQGVRNTEAFF
>many|TRBJ2-4|TRBV20-1|-
TGCAGTGCTAGCCTCTTCGGGACGGGACGGGACATTCAGTACTTC
CSASLFGTGRDIQYF
>few|TRBJ2-5|TRBV3-1|TRBD2
TGTGCCAGCAGCCACTCCGGGCTAGCGGGGGGGCCAATTCGAGAGACCCAGTACTTC
CASSHSGLAGGPIRETQYF
>-|TRBJ1-4|TRBV6-1|-
TGTGCCAGCAGTGAAGGATCTCGCTATGCAACTAATGAAAAACTGTTTTTT
CASSEGSRYATNEKLFF
>many|TRBJ2-1|TRBV10-3|TRBD2
TGTGCCATCAGAATTAGCGGGGGGGCAAACAATGAGCAGTTCTTC
CAIRISGGANNEQFF
>many|TRBJ1-1|TRBV7-2|TRBD1
TGTGCCAGCAGCTCCCTTTTTGGGACAGGGGCAACTGAAGCTTTCTTT
CASSSLFGTGATEAFF
>few|TRBJ2-1|TRBV20-1|TRBD2
TGCAGTGCTGCCCGACTAGCGGGAGTCAATGAGCAGTTCTTC
CSAARLAGVNEQFF
>-|TRBJ2-2|TRBV7-7|-
TGTGCCAGCAGCCCTCCGGGTGTCGCGAACACCGGGGAGCTGTTTTTT
CASSPPGVANTGELFF
>many|TRBJ2-3|TRBV7-2|-
TGTGCCAGCAGCTTAGTGGGGACACATAGCACAGATACGCAGTATTTT
CASSLVGTHSTDTQYF
>few|TRBJ1-2|TRBV29-1|-
TGCAGCGTTGTAAGGACGGAGAACTATGGCTACACCTTC
CSVVRTENYGYTF
>many|TRBJ2-1|TRBV29-1|TRBD2
TGCAGCGTTGGACTAGCGGGAAAGGTGGATGAGCAGTTCTTC
CSVGLAGKVDEQFF
>few|TRBJ2-5|TRBV7-9|TRBD2
TGTGCCAGCAGCTCTGGAGGGACTAGCAGAGAGACCCAGTACTTC
CASSSGGTSRETQYF
>-|TRBJ2-7|TRBV4-1|-
TGCGCCAGCAGCCACGTTAGCGGTTTAGCCTACGAGCAGTACTTC
CASSHVSGLAYEQYF
>few|TRBJ2-7|TRBV5-1|-
TGCGCCAGCAAGGTTGCGGGTAACTACGAGCAGTACTTC
CASKVAGNYEQYF
>-|TRBJ2-1|TRBV29-1|TRBD2
TGCAGCGCACCTAGGACTAGCGGAGGCGGGGAGCAGTTCTTC
CSAPRTSGGGEQFF
>many|TRBJ1-4|TRBV7-9|TRBD1
TGTGCCAGCAGACCTCAGGGGGCGGAAAAAGAAAAACTGTTTTTT
CASRPQGAEKEKLFF
>-|TRBJ2-5|TRBV10-1|-
TGCGCCAGCAGTGAGTCGACCGCCCTCCAAGAGACCCAGTACTTC
CASSESTALQETQYF
>-|TRBJ1-1|TRBV10-3|-
TGTGCCATCACCAACGGGCTTGGTGAAGCTTTCTTT
CAITNGLGEAFF
>-|TRBJ2-3|TRBV11-2|TRBD2
TGTGCCAGCAGCTCTGGACTAGCGGGGCCCCGGGATACGCAGTATTTT
CASSSGLAGPRDTQYF
>-|TRBJ2-2|TRBV19|-
TGTGCCAGTAGTATCCCCGGGAGTGCGAAAATGGGCGGGGAGCTGTTTTTT
CASSIPGSAKMGGELFF
>many|TRBJ1-3|TRBV12-3/TRBV12-4|-
TGTGCCAGCAGTCCCCCGGGGGGGGTTGGAAACACCATATATTTT
CASSPPGGVGNTIYF
>many|TRBJ2-1|TRBV12-3/TRBV12-4|-
TGTGCCAGCCAAACGGAAAGCTCCTACAATGAGCAGTTCTTC
CASQTESSYNEQFF
>few|TRBJ2-2|TRBV24-1|-
TGTGCCACCAGTGATTTATGGCGAGGCACCGGGGAGCTGTTTTTT
CATSDLWRGTGELFF
>few|TRBJ2-7|TRBV29-1|-
TGCAGCGTAAACTTGGCAGTGAGCTCCTACGAGCAGTACTTC
CSVNLAVSSYEQYF
>few|TRBJ1-2|TRBV20-1|-
TGCAGTGCTGTTGCAGGGACCTATGGCTACACCTTC
CSAVAGTYGYTF
>-|TRBJ1-5|TRBV12-3/TRBV12-4|TRBD1
TGTGCCAGCAGTCCCCGGACAGGGGGCGTTACTCAGCCCCAGCATTTT
CASSPRTGGVTQPQHF
>many|TRBJ2-5|TRBV12-3/TRBV12-4|-
TGTGCCAGCAGCCGCGACAGAGTGGGGACCCAGTACTTC
CASSRDRVGTQYF
>few|TRBJ1-6|TRBV6-1|-
TGTGCCAGCCATCCTCGGACAGCAAGCTCCTATAATTCACCCCTCCACTTT
CASHPRTASSYNSPLHF